This T cell receptor beta chain was recorded in a study of vaccination effects on CD4 cells after COVID-19. Findings and limits, study-wide: Long after vaccination, the clones induced by infection and by vaccine shrank markedly in size. Healthy vaccinees had only 1 of 255 vaccine-induced clones cross-react with common cold coronaviruses.

Only in-frame clones appear in the TCRdb table, and some are missing; sequencing was by immunoSEQ multiplex PCR. The sample consists of roughly 33,000 clones, about three quarters of them appearing once. V lost 0 bases and J 6 bases, leaving 26 bases between the germline ends. CDR1 is KGHSH and CDR2 is LQKENI in the germline V gene. The CDR3 spans 19 residues. This clone was observed a few times. The antigen remains unidentified. Antigen-specific CD4+ T cells were first expanded with viral peptide pools by the ViraFEST assay and only then sequenced. Following 10 days of culture, CD4+ T cells were isolated. In the vaccine recipients, nucleocapsid antibodies were negative and there was no prior SARS-CoV-2 infection. A density of fewer than 2.5 million PBMC per well was used; these cells were cultured with approximately 9.1 IU/ml IL-2 and 10 ug/ml peptides. Half-medium changes using IL-2 medium occurred on days 3 and 7.

The J gene is TRBJ1-1, the V gene TRBV18; D might be TRBD1 (5 bases). Source: CD4+ T cells from PBMCs cultured with HCoV-OC43 spike peptides, taken before COVID-19 vaccination. The sample's subset: HCoV-OC43 spike overlapping peptide pool stimulation. This clonotype was obtained from a human donor who received a COVID-19 vaccine. CDR3 residues: CASSPPLRTLKGLNAEAFF. DNA for the CDR3: TGTGCCAGCTCACCACCGTTAAGGACGCTTAAGGGGCTTAACGCTGAAGCTTTCTTT.